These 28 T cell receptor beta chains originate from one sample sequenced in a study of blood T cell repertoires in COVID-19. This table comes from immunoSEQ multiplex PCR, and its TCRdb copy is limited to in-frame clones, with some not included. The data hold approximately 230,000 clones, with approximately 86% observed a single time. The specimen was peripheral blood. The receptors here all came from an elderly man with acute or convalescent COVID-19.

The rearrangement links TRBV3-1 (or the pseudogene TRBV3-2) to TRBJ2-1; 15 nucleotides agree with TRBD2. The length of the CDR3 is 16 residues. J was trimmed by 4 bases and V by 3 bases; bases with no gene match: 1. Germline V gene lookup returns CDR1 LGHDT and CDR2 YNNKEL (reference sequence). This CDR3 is CASSHGTSGGYNEQFF. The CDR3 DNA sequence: TGTGCCAGCAGCCACGGGACTAGCGGGGGGTACAATGAGCAGTTCTTC.

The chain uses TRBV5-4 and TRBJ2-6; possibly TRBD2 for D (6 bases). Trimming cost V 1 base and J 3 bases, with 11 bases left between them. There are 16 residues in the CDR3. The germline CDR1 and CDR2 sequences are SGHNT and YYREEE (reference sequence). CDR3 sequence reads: CASSLRGVGGANVLTF. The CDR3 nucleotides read TGTGCCAGCAGCTTGCGCGGGGTCGGTGGGGCCAACGTCCTGACTTTC. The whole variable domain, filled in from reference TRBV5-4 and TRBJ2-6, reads ETGVTQSPTHLIKTRGQQVTLRCSSQSGHNTVSWYQQALGQGPQFIFQYYREEENGRGNFPPRFSGLQFPNYSSELNVNALELDDSALYLCASSLRGVGGANVLTFGAGSRLTVL.

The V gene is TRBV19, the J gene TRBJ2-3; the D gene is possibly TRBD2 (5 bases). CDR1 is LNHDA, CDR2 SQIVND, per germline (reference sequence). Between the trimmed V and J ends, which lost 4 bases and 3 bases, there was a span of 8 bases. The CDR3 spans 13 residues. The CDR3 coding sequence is TGTGCCAGTAGTAGCACTAGGACAGATACGCAGTATTTT. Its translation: CASSSTRTDTQYF.

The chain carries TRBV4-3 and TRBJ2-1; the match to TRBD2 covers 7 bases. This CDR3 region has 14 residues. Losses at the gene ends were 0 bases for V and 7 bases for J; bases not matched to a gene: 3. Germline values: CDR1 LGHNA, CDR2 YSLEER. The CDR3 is CASSQDGGWNEQFF. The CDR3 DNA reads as TGCGCCAGCAGCCAAGACGGGGGGTGGAATGAGCAGTTCTTC.

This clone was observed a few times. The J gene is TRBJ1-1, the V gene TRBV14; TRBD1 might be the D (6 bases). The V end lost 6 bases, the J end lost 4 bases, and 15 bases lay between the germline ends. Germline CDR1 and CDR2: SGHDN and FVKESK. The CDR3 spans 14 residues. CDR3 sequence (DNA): TGTGCCAGCAGTACACAGGGAGACTCCACTGAAGCTTTCTTT. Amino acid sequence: CASSTQGDSTEAFF.

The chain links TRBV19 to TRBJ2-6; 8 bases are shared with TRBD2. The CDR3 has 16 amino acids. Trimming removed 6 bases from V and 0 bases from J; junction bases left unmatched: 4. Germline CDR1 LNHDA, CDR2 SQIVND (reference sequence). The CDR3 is CASSSGGGSGANVLTF. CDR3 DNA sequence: TGTGCCAGTAGCAGCGGGGGTGGCTCTGGGGCCAACGTCCTGACTTTC.

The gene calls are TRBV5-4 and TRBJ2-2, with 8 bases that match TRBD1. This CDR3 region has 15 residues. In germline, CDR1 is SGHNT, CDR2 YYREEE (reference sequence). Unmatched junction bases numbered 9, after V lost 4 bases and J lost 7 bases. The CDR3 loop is CASSTGQGLGGELFF. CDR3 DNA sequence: TGTGCCAGCAGCACCGGACAGGGTTTGGGCGGGGAGCTGTTTTTT.

The CDR3 DNA follows: TGTGCCAGCAGCTCTAGACAGGGAAACTATGGCTACACCTTC. Its protein product is CASSSRQGNYGYTF. The rearrangement links TRBV7-8 to TRBJ1-2; 7 bases are shared with TRBD1. The CDR3 loop spans 14 amino acids. The ends lost 4 bases at V and 2 bases at J; junction bases unmatched: 4. From germline, CDR1 is SGHVS and CDR2 FQNEAQ. Combining the CDR3 with reference TRBV7-8 and TRBJ1-2 gives the whole variable domain GAGVSQSPRYKVAKRGQDVALRCDPISGHVSLFWYQQALGQGPEFLTYFQNEAQLDKSGLPSDRFFAERPEGSVSTLKIQRTQQEDSAVYLCASSSRQGNYGYTFGSGTRLTVV.

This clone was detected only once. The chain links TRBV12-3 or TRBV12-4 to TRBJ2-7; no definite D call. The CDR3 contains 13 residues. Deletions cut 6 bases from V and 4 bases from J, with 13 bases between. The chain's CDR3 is CASSRRSLYEQYF. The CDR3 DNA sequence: TGTGCCAGCAGCCGCCGGAGTTTATACGAGCAGTACTTC.

CDR3 in DNA: TGTGCCAGCAGCCCCTACAGGGGGCCGGGGAACACTGAAGCTTTCTTT. Encoded protein: CASSPYRGPGNTEAFF. This chain uses TRBV3-1 (or the pseudogene TRBV3-2) with TRBJ1-1, with 9 nucleotides matching TRBD1. Trimming cost V 4 bases and J 1 base; bases outside gene matches: 7. Per germline, CDR1 LGHDT and CDR2 YNNKEL (reference sequence). The CDR3 runs 16 residues.

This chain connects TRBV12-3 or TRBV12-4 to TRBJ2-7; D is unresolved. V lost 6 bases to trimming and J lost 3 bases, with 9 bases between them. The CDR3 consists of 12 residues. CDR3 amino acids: CASSPIYYEQYF. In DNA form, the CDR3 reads TGTGCCAGCAGCCCTATATACTACGAGCAGTACTTC.

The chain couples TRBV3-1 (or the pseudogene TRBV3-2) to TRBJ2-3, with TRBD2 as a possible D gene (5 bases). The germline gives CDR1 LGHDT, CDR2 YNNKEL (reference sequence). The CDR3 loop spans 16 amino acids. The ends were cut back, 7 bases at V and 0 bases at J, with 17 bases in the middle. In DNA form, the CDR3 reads TGTGCCAGCACCCCTGCCCTACCGGGGAGCACAGATACGCAGTATTTT. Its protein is CASTPALPGSTDTQYF.

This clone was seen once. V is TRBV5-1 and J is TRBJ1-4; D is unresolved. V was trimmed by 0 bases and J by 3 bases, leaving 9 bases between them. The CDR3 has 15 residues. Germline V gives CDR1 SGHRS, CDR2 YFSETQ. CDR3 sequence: CASSLEGSANEKLFF. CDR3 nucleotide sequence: TGCGCCAGCAGCTTGGAAGGCAGCGCTAATGAAAAACTGTTTTTT. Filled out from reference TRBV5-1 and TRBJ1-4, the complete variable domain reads KAGVTQTPRYLIKTRGQQVTLSCSPISGHRSVSWYQQTPGQGLQFLFEYFSETQRNKGNFPGRFSGRQFSNSRSEMNVSTLELGDSALYLCASSLEGSANEKLFFGSGTQLSVL.

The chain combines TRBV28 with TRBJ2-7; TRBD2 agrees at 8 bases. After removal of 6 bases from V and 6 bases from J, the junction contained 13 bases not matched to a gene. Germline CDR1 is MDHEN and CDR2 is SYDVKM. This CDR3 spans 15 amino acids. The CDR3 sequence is CASRTSGSSFSEQYF. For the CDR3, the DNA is TGTGCCAGCAGAACCAGCGGGAGTAGTTTTTCCGAGCAGTACTTC. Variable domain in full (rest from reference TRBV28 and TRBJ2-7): DVKVTQSSRYLVKRTGEKVFLECVQDMDHENMFWYRQDPGLGLRLIYFSYDVKMKEKGDIPEGYSVSREKKERFSLILESASTNQTSMYLCASRTSGSSFSEQYFGPGTRLTVT.

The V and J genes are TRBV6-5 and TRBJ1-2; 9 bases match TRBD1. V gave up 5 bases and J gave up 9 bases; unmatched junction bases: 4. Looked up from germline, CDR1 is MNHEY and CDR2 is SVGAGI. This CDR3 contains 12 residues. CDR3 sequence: CASSTGQGSYTF. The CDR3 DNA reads TGTGCCAGCAGTACGGGACAGGGCAGCTACACCTTC.

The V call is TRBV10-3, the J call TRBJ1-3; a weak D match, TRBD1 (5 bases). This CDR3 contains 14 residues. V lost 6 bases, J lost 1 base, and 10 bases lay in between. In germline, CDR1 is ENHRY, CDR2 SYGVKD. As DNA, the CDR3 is TGTGCCATCAGAGCGACAGAATCTGGAAACACCATATATTTT. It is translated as CAIRATESGNTIYF.

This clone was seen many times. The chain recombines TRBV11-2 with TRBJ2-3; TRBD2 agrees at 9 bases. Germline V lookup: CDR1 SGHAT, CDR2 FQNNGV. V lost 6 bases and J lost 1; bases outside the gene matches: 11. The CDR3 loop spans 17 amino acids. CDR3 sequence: CASRLQTASGGTDTQYF. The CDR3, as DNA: TGTGCCAGCAGATTACAGACGGCTAGCGGGGGCACAGATACGCAGTATTTT.

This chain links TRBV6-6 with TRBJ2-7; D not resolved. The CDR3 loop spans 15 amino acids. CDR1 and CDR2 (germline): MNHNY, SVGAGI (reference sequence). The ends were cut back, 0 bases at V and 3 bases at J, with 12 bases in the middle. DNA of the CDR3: TGTGCCAGCAGTTACTCGATGGATCGGAGCTACGAGCAGTACTTC. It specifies CASSYSMDRSYEQYF.

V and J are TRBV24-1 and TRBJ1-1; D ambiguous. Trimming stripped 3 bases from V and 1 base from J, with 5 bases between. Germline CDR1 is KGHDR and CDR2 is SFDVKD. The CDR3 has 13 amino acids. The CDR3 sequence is CATSDPGNTEAFF. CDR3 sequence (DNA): TGTGCCACCAGTGATCCGGGGAACACTGAAGCTTTCTTT.

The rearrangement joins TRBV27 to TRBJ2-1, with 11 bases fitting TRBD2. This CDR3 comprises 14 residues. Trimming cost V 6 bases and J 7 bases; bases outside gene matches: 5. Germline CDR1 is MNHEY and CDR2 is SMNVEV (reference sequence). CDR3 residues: CASSTGLAANEQFF. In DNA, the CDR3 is TGTGCCAGCAGCACGGGACTAGCGGCAAATGAGCAGTTCTTC.

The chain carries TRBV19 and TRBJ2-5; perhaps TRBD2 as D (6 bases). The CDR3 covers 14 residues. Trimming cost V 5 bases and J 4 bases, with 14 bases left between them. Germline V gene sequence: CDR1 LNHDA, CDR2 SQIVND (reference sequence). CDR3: CASSPLGGAETQYF. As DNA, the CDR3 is TGTGCCAGTAGTCCCTTGGGGGGAGCAGAGACCCAGTACTTC.

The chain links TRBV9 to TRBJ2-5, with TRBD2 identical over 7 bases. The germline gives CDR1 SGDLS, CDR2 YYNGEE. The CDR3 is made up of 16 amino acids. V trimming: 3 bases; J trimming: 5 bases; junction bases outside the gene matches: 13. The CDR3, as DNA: TGTGCCAGCAGCGACTTGGAGGGAGGGCCGCGGGAGACCCAGTACTTC. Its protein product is CASSDLEGGPRETQYF. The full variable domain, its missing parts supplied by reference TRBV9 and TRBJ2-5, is DSGVTQTPKHLITATGQRVTLRCSPRSGDLSVYWYQQSLDQGLQFLIQYYNGEERAKGNILERFSAQQFPDLHSELNLSSLELGDSALYFCASSDLEGGPRETQYFGPGTRLLVL.

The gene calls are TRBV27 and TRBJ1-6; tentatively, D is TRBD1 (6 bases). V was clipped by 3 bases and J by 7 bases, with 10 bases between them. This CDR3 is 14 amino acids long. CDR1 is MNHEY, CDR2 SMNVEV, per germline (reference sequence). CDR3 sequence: CASSFRGSNSPLHF. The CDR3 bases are TGTGCCAGCAGTTTCAGGGGCTCGAATTCACCCCTCCACTTT.

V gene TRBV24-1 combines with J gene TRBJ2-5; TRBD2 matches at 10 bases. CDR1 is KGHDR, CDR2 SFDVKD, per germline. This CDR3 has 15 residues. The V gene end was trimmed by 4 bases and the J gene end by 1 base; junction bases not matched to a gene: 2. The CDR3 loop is CATSESSGGQETQYF. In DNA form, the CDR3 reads TGTGCCACCAGTGAGTCTAGCGGGGGCCAAGAGACCCAGTACTTC.

As DNA, the CDR3 is TGTGCCAGCATGGCAGGGGCTGGAAACACCATATATTTT. As protein: CASMAGAGNTIYF. The chain has TRBV28 and TRBJ1-3; weak D call: TRBD1 (6 bases). Trimming took off 7 bases at V and 2 bases at J, with 9 bases between the two ends. Germline values: CDR1 MDHEN, CDR2 SYDVKM. The CDR3 extends over 13 amino acids.

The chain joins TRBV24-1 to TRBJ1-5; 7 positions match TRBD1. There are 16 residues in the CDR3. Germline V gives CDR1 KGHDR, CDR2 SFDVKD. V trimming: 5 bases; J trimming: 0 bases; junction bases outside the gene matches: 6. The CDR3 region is CATSGRDSYSNQPQHF. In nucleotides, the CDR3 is TGTGCCACCAGTGGCCGGGACAGTTATAGCAATCAGCCCCAGCATTTT.

DNA of the CDR3: TGTGCCAGCAGTCTACGAGCGGAGCGCGGTGAAAAACTGTTTTTT. This sequence encodes CASSLRAERGEKLFF. The V gene is TRBV6-5, the J gene TRBJ1-4; D remains unclear. Trimming took 5 bases from V and 7 from J, leaving 17 bases between them. The CDR3 extends over 15 amino acids. Germline CDR1 and CDR2: MNHEY and SVGAGI.

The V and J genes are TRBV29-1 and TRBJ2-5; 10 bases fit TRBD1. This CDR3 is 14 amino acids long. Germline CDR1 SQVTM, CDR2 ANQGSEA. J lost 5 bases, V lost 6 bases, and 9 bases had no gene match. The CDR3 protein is CSVPGTGVSETQYF. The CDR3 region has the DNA TGCAGCGTCCCCGGGACAGGGGTATCGGAGACCCAGTACTTC. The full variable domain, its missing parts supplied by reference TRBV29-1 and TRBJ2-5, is SAVISQKPSRDICQRGTSLTIQCQVDSQVTMMFWYRQQPGQSLTLIATANQGSEATYESGFVIDKFPISRPNLTFSTLTVSNMSPEDSSIYLCSVPGTGVSETQYFGPGTRLLVL.